This TCR beta chain is from a study of T cell responses to AZD1222 COVID-19 vaccine. General study findings and limits: Every sample of the repertoires postdated the peak T cell response. Donors were largely white British and mainly female; clonal diversity was possibly underestimated.

Clones were read by immunoSEQ multiplex PCR, and TCRdb kept only the in-frame ones, dropping some. The table shows some 130,000 clones, with around 92% occurring only once. Regarding this clone: Its antigen is as yet unknown.

Specimen: peripheral blood, collected 28 days after the second AZD1222 dose. This receptor was taken from an adult who received the AZD1222 COVID-19 vaccine.

CDR3 in amino acids: CASSLVGTPNQPQHF. Written as DNA, the CDR3 is TGTGCCAGCAGCTTAGTAGGGACACCTAATCAGCCCCAGCATTTT. The chain is built from TRBV7-9 and TRBJ1-5; a weak D match, TRBD1 (6 bases). This CDR3 is built from 15 residues. In germline, CDR1 is SEHNR, CDR2 FQNEAQ (reference sequence). The V and J ends lost 1 base and 4 bases respectively, with 11 bases between them.